These 19 T cell receptor beta chains were sequenced from one sample in a study of cytomegalovirus exposure and HLA in healthy donors. Libraries were prepared by immunoSEQ multiplex PCR; TCRdb keeps only in-frame clonotypes and omits some of them. The sample holds about 90,000 clones, 84% seen once. Sequencing was performed on PBMCs. The receptors were sampled from a woman between 18 and 30 years old in good health and CMV-seropositive.

The rearrangement uses TRBV6-5 and TRBJ2-5, with a tentative D call TRBD1 (6 bases). This CDR3 has 14 amino acids. Germline-derived CDR1 and CDR2 are MNHEY and SVGAGI. Trimming cost V 7 bases and J 0 bases, with 12 bases left between them. CDR3 DNA: TGTGCCAGCACCCCCGGGACAAACCAAGAGACCCAGTACTTC. This gives the protein CASTPGTNQETQYF.

CDR3 region: CASSRDSATNEKLFF. The CDR3 DNA reads TGTGCCAGCAGCCGGGACAGTGCAACTAATGAAAAACTGTTTTTT. V and J are TRBV7-2 and TRBJ1-4; 7 bases map to TRBD1. Germline assignment: CDR1 SGHTA and CDR2 FQGNSA. The length of the CDR3 is 15 residues. After removal of 5 bases from V and 0 bases from J, the junction contained 3 bases not matched to a gene.

This chain uses TRBV27 with TRBJ1-1; D might be TRBD1 (6 bases). There are 13 residues in the CDR3. The germline V gene has CDR1 MNHEY and CDR2 SMNVEV (reference sequence). The germline V and J ends were trimmed by 6 bases and 4 bases, with 12 bases remaining between them. The chain's CDR3 is CASSPRGFTEAFF. The CDR3 DNA reads as TGTGCCAGCAGCCCAAGGGGGTTCACTGAAGCTTTCTTT.

This rearrangement joins TRBV2 to TRBJ2-1; D unresolved. Germline V lookup: CDR1 SNHLY, CDR2 FYNNEI. Deletions cut 4 bases from V and 4 bases from J, with 5 bases between. The CDR3 runs 12 residues. CDR3 amino acids: CASSATYNEQFF. In nucleotides, the CDR3 is TGTGCCAGCAGTGCCACATACAATGAGCAGTTCTTC. The whole variable domain, filled in from reference TRBV2 and TRBJ2-1, reads EPEVTQTPSHQVTQMGQEVILRCVPISNHLYFYWYRQILGQKVEFLVSFYNNEISEKSEIFDDQFSVERPDGSNFTLKIRSTKLEDSAMYFCASSATYNEQFFGPGTRLTVL.

This rearrangement joins TRBV5-1 to TRBJ2-5, with TRBD2 matching over 7 bases. This CDR3 has 15 residues. The germline CDR1 and CDR2 sequences are SGHRS and YFSETQ. V gave up 0 bases and J gave up 5 bases; unmatched junction bases: 7. The CDR3 coding sequence is TGCGCCAGCAGCTTGGTCCCTGGGGGGGAGGAGACCCAGTACTTC. Translating gives CASSLVPGGEETQYF.

The chain joins TRBV9 to TRBJ2-6; D ambiguous. Germline values: CDR1 SGDLS, CDR2 YYNGEE. The CDR3 spans 20 residues. Trimming removed 1 base from V and 4 bases from J, with 24 bases in between. In DNA, the CDR3 is TGTGCCAGCAGCGTACCCCAATACGAGCCCCCATCCTCAGGGGCCAACGTCCTGACTTTC. This encodes CASSVPQYEPPSSGANVLTF.

The chain has TRBV7-7 and TRBJ2-5; 11 nucleotides line up with TRBD2. The ends lost 4 bases at V and 2 bases at J; junction bases unmatched: 3. Germline V lookup: CDR1 SSHAT, CDR2 FNYEAQ (reference sequence). This CDR3 contains 15 residues. CDR3 nucleotides: TGTGCCAGCAGCTGGGGACTAGCGGCTCAAGAGACCCAGTACTTC. This translates into CASSWGLAAQETQYF. The full variable domain, rest sourced from reference TRBV7-7 and TRBJ2-5, is GAGVSQSPRYKVTKRGQDVTLRCDPISSHATLYWYQQALGQGPEFLTYFNYEAQPDKSGLPSDRFSAERPEGSISTLTIQRTEQRDSAMYRCASSWGLAAQETQYFGPGTRLLVL.

V gene TRBV29-1 combines with J gene TRBJ2-7, with D hard to call. V lost 7 bases and J 6 bases, leaving 16 bases between the germline ends. The CDR3 contains 12 residues. CDR1 and CDR2 (germline): SQVTM, ANQGSEA. The CDR3 sequence: CSARTGFPEQYF. The CDR3 nucleotides read TGCAGCGCTCGCACCGGGTTCCCCGAGCAGTACTTC.

This chain connects TRBV28 to TRBJ1-2; D possibly corresponds to TRBD1 (6 bases). The CDR3 is made up of 14 amino acids. V lost 10 bases to trimming and J lost 4 bases, with 19 bases between them. The germline V gene has CDR1 MDHEN and CDR2 SYDVKM. The CDR3 spells CAIPKTGNSYGYTF. CDR3 nucleotide sequence: TGTGCCATTCCGAAAACAGGGAACTCCTATGGCTACACCTTC.

The chain uses TRBV19 and TRBJ2-1; TRBD1 matches 10 bases. Germline CDR1 and CDR2: LNHDA and SQIVND (reference sequence). Trimming took 5 bases from V and 4 from J; bases not matched to a gene: 17. This CDR3 region has 19 residues. Here the CDR3 DNA reads TGTGCCAGTAGTCTCCATAACCCAAGACAGGGGGCGAGGTACAATGAGCAGTTCTTC. This encodes CASSLHNPRQGARYNEQFF.

This chain uses TRBV7-6 with TRBJ1-4; possibly TRBD1 for D (5 bases). The length of the CDR3 is 18 residues. The germline CDR1 and CDR2 sequences are SGHVS and FNYEAQ. Trimming removed 1 base at V and 0 bases at J, with 15 bases between. The chain's CDR3 is CASSLEPRGSATNEKLFF. DNA of the CDR3: TGTGCCAGCAGCTTAGAGCCCCGGGGGAGTGCAACTAATGAAAAACTGTTTTTT.

V usage is TRBV11-2 and J usage is TRBJ2-2; D is unclear. The CDR3 extends over 16 amino acids. With 4 bases removed from V and 0 bases from J, the gap between germline ends came to 12 bases. From germline, CDR1 is SGHAT and CDR2 FQNNGV. Here the CDR3 DNA reads TGTGCCAGCAGCTCAAGAAGACGGGCGAACACCGGGGAGCTGTTTTTT. Translating it yields CASSSRRRANTGELFF.

In this sample, this clone turned up once. The genes are TRBV2 and TRBJ1-2; 11 bases align to TRBD1. V shed 9 bases, J shed 4 bases, and the junction held 13 bases outside the gene matches. Germline V gene sequence: CDR1 SNHLY, CDR2 FYNNEI. This CDR3 has 16 residues. The chain's CDR3 is CARWTGGYRMGYGYTF. The DNA of the CDR3 is TGTGCCAGGTGGACAGGGGGCTATCGAATGGGCTATGGCTACACCTTC.

This clone was seen only a few times. The rearrangement uses TRBV4-3 and TRBJ1-5, with a weak D call TRBD1 (6 bases). The germline V gene encodes CDR1 LGHNA and CDR2 YSLEER. Trimming removed 2 bases from V and 6 bases from J, with 17 bases in between. The CDR3 length is 16 residues. CDR3 coding DNA: TGCGCCAGCAGCCAAAGCCATAACAGGGTTGGTCAGCCCCAGCATTTT. Translation gives CASSQSHNRVGQPQHF.

The chain joins TRBV6-6 to TRBJ2-1, with D unresolved. This CDR3 has 12 residues. Deletions cut 6 bases from V and 9 bases from J, with 12 bases between. Germline assignment: CDR1 MNHNY and CDR2 SVGAGI (reference sequence). In DNA, the CDR3 is TGTGCCAGCAGATTAACGAGTTCTGAGCAGTTCTTC. This sequence encodes CASRLTSSEQFF.

The chain couples TRBV4-1 to TRBJ2-3; D is perhaps TRBD1 (6 bases). Germline values: CDR1 MGHRA, CDR2 YSYEKL. The CDR3 totals 14 residues. Trimming cost V 3 bases and J 3 bases, with 10 bases left between them. CDR3 loop: CASSQGARTDTQYF. In DNA, the CDR3 is TGCGCCAGCAGCCAGGGGGCGAGGACAGATACGCAGTATTTT.

The V and J genes are TRBV5-1 and TRBJ2-5; 9 bases agree with TRBD1. V lost 2 bases to trimming and J lost 5 bases; unmatched junction nucleotides: 7. CDR3 size: 15 residues. Germline-derived CDR1 and CDR2 are SGHRS and YFSETQ. In DNA, the CDR3 is TGCGCCAGCAGCTTTGACAGGGGGGCGGGTGAGACCCAGTACTTC. This codes for CASSFDRGAGETQYF. Complete variable domain (other parts from reference TRBV5-1 and TRBJ2-5): KAGVTQTPRYLIKTRGQQVTLSCSPISGHRSVSWYQQTPGQGLQFLFEYFSETQRNKGNFPGRFSGRQFSNSRSEMNVSTLELGDSALYLCASSFDRGAGETQYFGPGTRLLVL.

J is TRBJ1-3 and V is TRBV7-2; 9 bases line up with TRBD1. Looked up from germline, CDR1 is SGHTA and CDR2 is FQGNSA. With 5 bases clipped from V and 0 bases from J, the junction kept 8 bases outside the gene matches. This CDR3 contains 17 residues. In nucleotides, the CDR3 is TGTGCCAGCAGCCCAGGACTGGGACAGGGCTCTGGAAACACCATATATTTT. It translates to CASSPGLGQGSGNTIYF.

The rearrangement uses TRBV5-1 and TRBJ2-5, with D maybe TRBD1 (6 bases). The CDR3 consists of 13 residues. Trimming left V 3 bases short and J 1 base short, with 7 bases between. Germline CDR1 and CDR2: SGHRS and YFSETQ. The CDR3 nucleotides read TGCGCCAGCAGCTGGGGGCCCCAAGAGACCCAGTACTTC. As protein: CASSWGPQETQYF.